The 23 T cell receptor beta chains listed next were all sequenced from one sample in a study of molecular identifiers for immune sequencing clone quantification. Via MiXCR, TCRdb re-called the PCR reads, giving one row per CDR3 protein. The repertoire includes about 640,000 distinct CDR3 sequences, just under 20% of them detected once, and 0.85% to 0.9% sits in the top ten. Sequences were obtained from naive CD8+ T cells from blood, with Jurkat cell RNA spiked in. The subset denotes: FACS-sorted CD8+CD4-CCR7+CD45RA+ naive T cells. The receptor set was obtained from a human donor in good health. Some libraries in this study had Jurkat cell RNA spiked in.

This clonotype was seen repeatedly, ten times or more. The rearrangement links TRBV20-1 to TRBJ2-5, with 10 nucleotides matching TRBD2. Germline trimming cut 4 bases from V and 1 base from J; bases unmatched to any gene: 6. Germline V gene sequence: CDR1 DFQATT, CDR2 SNEGSKA (reference sequence). There are 15 residues in the CDR3. The CDR3 nucleotides are TGCAGTGCTAATACCGGGACTAGCGTCCAAGAGACCCAGTACTTC. It codes for CSANTGTSVQETQYF.

A few counts support this clonotype. This chain links TRBV6-5 with TRBJ2-1, with D perhaps matching TRBD1 (5 bases). The CDR3 consists of 13 residues. Trimming removed 3 bases at V and 5 bases at J, with 8 bases between. Per the germline V gene, CDR1 is MNHEY and CDR2 is SVGAGI. This CDR3 reads CASSYKGDNEQFF. The DNA of the CDR3 is TGTGCCAGCAGTTATAAAGGGGACAATGAGCAGTTCTTC.

Ten or more counts support this clonotype. The J gene is TRBJ2-7, the V gene TRBV5-5, with D tentatively TRBD1 (5 bases). In germline, CDR1 is SGHKS, CDR2 YYEKEE (reference sequence). The CDR3 loop spans 18 amino acids. Trimming removed 0 bases from V and 0 bases from J, with 19 bases in between. The CDR3: CASSLDASWTMSSYEQYF. Written as DNA, the CDR3 is TGTGCCAGCAGCTTGGATGCGTCTTGGACAATGAGCTCCTACGAGCAGTACTTC.

The CDR3, as DNA: TGTGCCAGCATCCGAGGAACCTACGAGCAGTACTTC. Translating gives CASIRGTYEQYF. V gene TRBV7-8 combines with J gene TRBJ2-7; D remains ambiguous. The V end was cut by 7 bases, the J end by 2 bases, with 9 bases between. The CDR3 covers 12 residues. Per the germline V gene, CDR1 is SGHVS and CDR2 is FQNEAQ.

In this sample, this clonotype turned up many times. This chain uses TRBV30 with TRBJ1-1; 7 bases align to TRBD1. Germline lookup yields CDR1 GTSNPN and CDR2 SVGIG (reference sequence). Losses at the gene ends were 5 bases for V and 1 base for J; bases not matched to a gene: 4. There are 13 residues in the CDR3. For the CDR3, the DNA is TGTGCCTGGGAAGGGACAGAGAACACTGAAGCTTTCTTT. Amino acids: CAWEGTENTEAFF.

This clonotype was counted many times. This rearrangement joins TRBV6-2 or TRBV6-3 to TRBJ2-3; TRBD2 agrees at 9 bases. CDR1 and CDR2 from the germline V gene are MNHEY and SVGEGT. The CDR3 runs to 15 residues. The V segment lost 2 bases and the J segment 4 bases; nucleotides outside the gene matches: 4. The CDR3 here is CASSYAGGTSDTQYF. CDR3 coding DNA: TGTGCCAGCAGTTACGCGGGGGGGACTTCAGATACGCAGTATTTT.

This clonotype was seen just once. A much larger clone differs from this one at a single base, so this may be a read error. The J gene is TRBJ2-7, the V gene TRBV29-1, with 9 bases matching TRBD1. Germline V lookup: CDR1 SQVTM, CDR2 ANQGSEA. This CDR3 region has 14 residues. Germline trimming cut 3 bases from V and 4 bases from J; bases unmatched to any gene: 7. The CDR3: CSVDLEGTGYEQYF. DNA of the CDR3: TGCAGCGTTGACCTCGAGGGGACAGGGTACGAGCAGTACTTC.

This clonotype was picked up many times. The rearrangement joins TRBV7-9 to TRBJ2-7, with 11 bases lining up with TRBD2. Germline values: CDR1 SEHNR, CDR2 FQNEAQ (reference sequence). V gave up 7 bases and J gave up 0 bases; unmatched junction bases: 11. This CDR3 is built from 17 residues. CDR3 region: CASTLGLAGGNSYEQYF. The CDR3 bases are TGTGCCAGCACCCTTGGCCTAGCGGGAGGAAACTCCTACGAGCAGTACTTC.

This clonotype was counted at least ten times. The V and J genes are TRBV7-2 and TRBJ1-1, with unresolved D. Trimming pared 0 bases from V and 1 base from J, leaving 9 bases between. Looked up from germline, CDR1 is SGHTA and CDR2 is FQGNSA. The CDR3 is 15 amino acids. CDR3 sequence (DNA): TGTGCCAGCAGCTTAGCGGGAGGCACGAACACTGAAGCTTTCTTT. Residues: CASSLAGGTNTEAFF.

This clonotype was seen ten or more times. V and J are TRBV6-5 and TRBJ2-5; 13 nucleotides align to TRBD2. The CDR3 sequence is 16 residues long. Per germline, CDR1 MNHEY and CDR2 SVGAGI. The V segment lost 7 bases and the J segment 7 bases; nucleotides outside the gene matches: 12. The CDR3 DNA follows: TGTGCCAGCACTGATCAGGGACTAGCGGGGCAACGGACCCAGTACTTC. Protein sequence: CASTDQGLAGQRTQYF.

This clonotype was seen repeatedly, ten times or more. V usage is TRBV7-9 and J usage is TRBJ2-7; no clear D. This CDR3 region has 17 residues. Germline CDR1 and CDR2: SEHNR and FQNEAQ (reference sequence). Trimming removed 1 base at V and 6 bases at J, with 22 bases between. CDR3 in DNA: TGTGCCAGCAGCTTAGTGGTCAAGGTTACACGAATGTCCGAGCAGTACTTC. Amino acids: CASSLVVKVTRMSEQYF.

Ten or more counts support this clonotype. The gene calls are TRBV7-6 and TRBJ1-5, with 7 nucleotides matching TRBD1. Germline assignment: CDR1 SGHVS and CDR2 FNYEAQ. Trimming at V came to 0 bases and at J to 4 bases, leaving 6 bases not matched to a gene. This CDR3 contains 16 residues. The CDR3, as DNA: TGTGCCAGCAGCTTAGCTGCGGCAGGGGGAAATCAGCCCCAGCATTTT. It encodes CASSLAAAGGNQPQHF.

This clonotype was counted only a few times. This rearrangement joins TRBV6-2 or TRBV6-3 to TRBJ2-7, with 14 positions matching TRBD2. The CDR3 sequence is 18 residues long. The trim removed 8 bases at V and 2 bases at J, leaving 14 bases unmatched. Germline V gene sequence: CDR1 MNHEY, CDR2 SVGEGT. The CDR3 nucleotides are TGTGCCAGCTCACCGGCCGGGACTAGCGGGAGTGGTACCTACGAGCAGTACTTC. It is translated as CASSPAGTSGSGTYEQYF.

Only one count was recorded for this clonotype. The chain has TRBV14 and TRBJ2-2, with D uncertain. V lost 0 bases, J lost 2 bases, and 19 bases lay in between. The CDR3 sequence is 19 residues long. Germline-derived CDR1 and CDR2 are SGHDN and FVKESK. The CDR3, as DNA: TGTGCCAGCAGCCAAGATCCAGTTTTGTTGGCAGCCAACACCGGGGAGCTGTTTTTT. Its translation: CASSQDPVLLAANTGELFF.

This clonotype was found a few times. Relative to the germline gene, one junction end is altered; a read error may explain this. This chain links TRBV2 with TRBJ2-3, with D tentatively TRBD2 (6 bases). Per germline, CDR1 SNHLY and CDR2 FYNNEI. The CDR3 loop spans 13 amino acids. The CDR3 loop reads CASREGRTDTQYF. In DNA form, the CDR3 reads TGTGCCAGCAGGGAAGGGAGGACAGATACGCAGTATTTT.

This clonotype was detected many times. This sequence joins TRBV5-1 and TRBJ2-7; no reliable D call. Germline V gene lookup returns CDR1 SGHRS and CDR2 YFSETQ. This CDR3 is 15 amino acids long. V was pared by 3 bases and J by 6 bases, with 19 bases between. The CDR3 bases are TGCGCCAGCAGCTCTCCCGGACGACGGCTCTCCGAGCAGTACTTC. Encoded protein: CASSSPGRRLSEQYF.

The rearrangement links TRBV28 to TRBJ2-7; 9 bases line up with TRBD1. Per germline, CDR1 MDHEN and CDR2 SYDVKM. The CDR3 runs 22 residues. J was trimmed by 0 bases and V by 2 bases; bases with no gene match: 23. CDR3 sequence reads: CASSLARVSGTGPSFPSYEQYF. CDR3 in DNA: TGTGCCAGCAGTTTAGCTAGAGTCTCCGGGACAGGGCCTTCTTTCCCCTCCTACGAGCAGTACTTC. The whole variable domain, remainder taken from reference TRBV28 and TRBJ2-7, is DVKVTQSSRYLVKRTGEKVFLECVQDMDHENMFWYRQDPGLGLRLIYFSYDVKMKEKGDIPEGYSVSREKKERFSLILESASTNQTSMYLCASSLARVSGTGPSFPSYEQYFGPGTRLTVT.

This clonotype was observed many times. The chain employs TRBV19 and TRBJ2-2, with TRBD1 matching over 8 bases. CDR1 is LNHDA, CDR2 SQIVND, per germline (reference sequence). With 8 bases clipped from V and 7 bases from J, the junction kept 6 bases outside the gene matches. This CDR3 is built from 13 residues. In DNA, the CDR3 is TGTGCCAGTGACGGACAGGGAAGCGGGGAGCTGTTTTTT. This codes for CASDGQGSGELFF.

The V call is TRBV5-8, the J call TRBJ2-3; no firm D call. The germline V gene encodes CDR1 SGHTS and CDR2 YDEGEE. This CDR3 spans 12 amino acids. V was cut by 2 bases and J by 6 bases, with 7 bases left in between. The CDR3 spells CASSFFSDTQYF. In DNA, the CDR3 is TGTGCCAGCAGCTTCTTTTCTGATACGCAGTATTTT.

This clonotype was found many times. The J gene is TRBJ2-3, the V gene TRBV24-1, with no clear D. This CDR3 is built from 14 residues. Trimming pared 5 bases from V and 0 bases from J, leaving 8 bases between. Looked up from germline, CDR1 is KGHDR and CDR2 is SFDVKD. As DNA, the CDR3 is TGTGCCACCAGTGGAGGACGGAGCACAGATACGCAGTATTTT. As protein: CATSGGRSTDTQYF.

This clonotype has a count of ten or more. This sequence joins TRBV5-6 and TRBJ2-3; the match to TRBD1 covers 7 bases. V lost 1 base and J lost 2; bases outside the gene matches: 7. The CDR3 length is 16 residues. From germline, CDR1 is SGHDT and CDR2 YYEEEE. For the CDR3, the DNA is TGTGCCAGCAGCTTGATTAGACAGGGATACACAGATACGCAGTATTTT. It specifies CASSLIRQGYTDTQYF.

This clonotype was detected many times. CDR3 amino acids: CSAPKTSQGFYEQYF. The CDR3 coding sequence is TGCAGTGCTCCGAAAACTAGTCAAGGATTCTACGAGCAGTACTTC. The rearrangement uses TRBV20-1 and TRBJ2-7; perhaps TRBD2 as D (5 bases). The germline V gene has CDR1 DFQATT and CDR2 SNEGSKA (reference sequence). CDR3 length: 15 amino acids. Trimming cost V 5 bases and J 3 bases, with 20 bases left between them.

This clonotype was seen a handful of times. The chain has TRBV9 and TRBJ1-3; D not certain. This CDR3 region has 15 residues. Germline loops: CDR1 SGDLS, CDR2 YYNGEE. V was cut by 3 bases and J by 5 bases, with 15 bases left in between. This chain's CDR3 is CASSEGGHGRNTIYF. CDR3 coding DNA: TGTGCCAGCAGCGAGGGCGGGCACGGGAGAAACACCATATATTTT.